The 21 T cell receptor beta chains below all came from one sample that was sequenced in a study of blood T cell repertoires in COVID-19. TCRdb's table, derived via immunoSEQ multiplex PCR, lists solely in-frame clones and lacks some. Among 400,000 to 450,000 clones listed, 80% to 90% were seen once. The sample was peripheral blood. All receptors come from a woman aged 25-40 years with active or convalescent COVID-19.

The chain is built from TRBV30 and TRBJ2-2; 11 nucleotides align to TRBD1. The CDR3 consists of 14 residues. Germline-derived CDR1 and CDR2 are GTSNPN and SVGIG (reference sequence). V dropped 3 bases and J dropped 6; count of bases not matched to a gene: 3. Here the CDR3 reads CAWSRGQGAGELFF. The CDR3 nucleotides read TGTGCCTGGAGCCGGGGACAGGGGGCCGGGGAGCTGTTTTTT.

This clone is a singleton in its sample. This chain connects TRBV24-1 to TRBJ2-1; D is possibly TRBD2 (5 bases). The CDR3 runs 14 residues. Germline V gene data show CDR1 as KGHDR and CDR2 as SFDVKD. Trimming removed 4 bases at V and 9 bases at J, with 15 bases between. CDR3 in DNA: TGTGCCACCAGTGACCCGGGCCCCAGCGGTGAGCAGTTCTTC. Translated, it gives CATSDPGPSGEQFF.

The gene calls are TRBV2 and TRBJ1-6, with TRBD1 matching 8 bases. Trimming at V came to 7 bases and at J to 2 bases, leaving 7 bases not matched to a gene. The CDR3 has 16 amino acids. CDR1 SNHLY and CDR2 FYNNEI come from the germline V gene. In DNA, the CDR3 is TGTGCCAGCATCAGGACAGGGAGGACCTATAATTCACCCCTCCACTTT. Protein product: CASIRTGRTYNSPLHF. The variable domain in full, completed from reference TRBV2 and TRBJ1-6, reads EPEVTQTPSHQVTQMGQEVILRCVPISNHLYFYWYRQILGQKVEFLVSFYNNEISEKSEIFDDQFSVERPDGSNFTLKIRSTKLEDSAMYFCASIRTGRTYNSPLHFGNGTRLTVT.

The rearrangement links TRBV6-5 to TRBJ1-5; possibly TRBD1 for D (6 bases). This CDR3 spans 15 amino acids. The germline V gene encodes CDR1 MNHEY and CDR2 SVGAGI. V dropped 8 bases and J dropped 2 bases, with 16 bases sitting between them. The CDR3 loop reads CASSQGPSGNQPQHF. DNA of the CDR3: TGTGCCAGCTCCCAGGGGCCGTCAGGCAATCAGCCCCAGCATTTT.

This chain links TRBV15 with TRBJ1-5, with D maybe TRBD1 (5 bases). V was clipped by 1 base and J by 4 bases, with 17 bases between them. Germline V lookup: CDR1 LNHNV, CDR2 YYDKDF (reference sequence). The CDR3 sequence is 17 residues long. In DNA form, the CDR3 reads TGTGCCACCAGCAGAGGTAGATCGGGGGAGGGTAATCAGCCCCAGCATTTT. This gives the protein CATSRGRSGEGNQPQHF.

The chain is built from TRBV10-3 and TRBJ1-4; 8 bases fit TRBD1. Germline CDR1 and CDR2: ENHRY and SYGVKD. CDR3 length: 15 amino acids. With 8 bases clipped from V and 5 bases from J, the junction kept 10 bases outside the gene matches. CDR3 protein: CAIGETGAANEKLFF. CDR3 DNA sequence: TGTGCCATCGGAGAGACAGGGGCCGCAAATGAAAAACTGTTTTTT.

The rearrangement links TRBV5-5 to TRBJ2-7, with D unresolved. The CDR3 extends over 13 amino acids. V was clipped by 2 bases and J by 2 bases, with 8 bases between them. Germline CDR1 and CDR2: SGHKS and YYEKEE (reference sequence). In DNA form, the CDR3 reads TGTGCCAGCAGCTTATACTCGACCTACGAGCAGTACTTC. Its protein product is CASSLYSTYEQYF.

The chain links TRBV6-5 to TRBJ1-3; a possible D gene is TRBD1 (6 bases). The germline V and J ends were trimmed by 0 bases and 0 bases, with 9 bases remaining between them. The CDR3 sequence is 16 residues long. Germline CDR1 MNHEY, CDR2 SVGAGI. This CDR3 is CASSYSQGGSGNTIYF. The CDR3 nucleotides are TGTGCCAGCAGTTACTCTCAAGGGGGCTCTGGAAACACCATATATTTT.

The V and J genes are TRBV7-2 and TRBJ2-7, with 7 nucleotides matching TRBD2. J was trimmed by 1 base and V by 1 base; bases with no gene match: 4. Germline CDR1 SGHTA, CDR2 FQGNSA. This CDR3 contains 15 residues. The chain's CDR3 is CASSLGGGGSYEQYF. CDR3 DNA: TGTGCCAGCAGCTTAGGCGGCGGGGGTTCCTACGAGCAGTACTTC.

This chain connects TRBV18 to TRBJ2-6, with D maybe TRBD1 (5 bases). Trimming left V 2 bases short and J 7 bases short, with 21 bases between. CDR3 size: 18 residues. Germline V gene sequence: CDR1 KGHSH, CDR2 LQKENI. The CDR3 reads CASSPSPGSSSEANVLTF. CDR3 in DNA: TGTGCCAGCTCACCATCGCCAGGGTCTTCCTCTGAAGCCAACGTCCTGACTTTC.

The chain employs TRBV6-5 and TRBJ1-1; 8 bases match TRBD1. V lost 1 base, J lost 0 bases, and 1 base stayed unmatched. Looked up from germline, CDR1 is MNHEY and CDR2 is SVGAGI. The length of the CDR3 is 15 residues. CDR3 protein: CASSYYRGLNTEAFF. The CDR3 DNA reads TGTGCCAGCAGTTACTACAGGGGGTTGAACACTGAAGCTTTCTTT.

The CDR3 reads CASSGPSGGRSSYNEQFF. The CDR3 DNA reads TGTGCCAGCTCAGGACCTAGCGGGGGCAGGAGCTCCTACAATGAGCAGTTCTTC. The V and J genes are TRBV18 and TRBJ2-1, with 10 bases lining up with TRBD2. Germline values: CDR1 KGHSH, CDR2 LQKENI. This CDR3 comprises 18 residues. The V and J ends lost 5 bases and 0 bases, in that order; junction bases with no gene match: 10.

The chain has TRBV19 and TRBJ1-1; 7 positions match TRBD1. Germline V gene lookup returns CDR1 LNHDA and CDR2 SQIVND (reference sequence). With V trimmed by 4 bases and J by 10 bases, 15 bases remained unmatched. The CDR3 sequence is 15 residues long. The DNA for the CDR3 is TGTGCCAGTAGTAAAGGACAGGCCGCGCCCGAGGGAGCTTTCTTT. The encoded protein is CASSKGQAAPEGAFF.

This clone has only one observation. V gene TRBV3-1 (or the pseudogene TRBV3-2) combines with J gene TRBJ1-1, with D perhaps TRBD1 (5 bases). The CDR3 sequence is 14 residues long. Deletions cut 4 bases from V and 5 bases from J, with 14 bases between. Germline CDR1 is LGHDT and CDR2 is YNNKEL (reference sequence). DNA of the CDR3: TGTGCCAGCAGCCCGGACGGGGGGAGGACTGAAGCTTTCTTT. It encodes CASSPDGGRTEAFF.

This sequence joins TRBV18 and TRBJ1-4; D call uncertain. The CDR3 is 17 amino acids. Germline assignment: CDR1 KGHSH and CDR2 LQKENI. V was pared by 3 bases and J by 0 bases, with 14 bases between. DNA of the CDR3: TGTGCCAGCTCACCTCTGCTGGCAGAAGCAACTAATGAAAAACTGTTTTTT. It encodes CASSPLLAEATNEKLFF.

The V call is TRBV6-5, the J call TRBJ1-1; TRBD1 matches 7 bases. The J segment lost 8 bases and the V segment lost 5 bases, leaving 14 bases of the junction unmatched. CDR1 and CDR2 (germline): MNHEY, SVGAGI. This CDR3 is 15 amino acids long. For the CDR3, the DNA is TGTGCCAGCAGTCTATGGACAGGAGGAAGGTGGGAAGCTTTCTTT. Its protein product is CASSLWTGGRWEAFF.

This clone was found once. J is TRBJ2-5 and V is TRBV15; 9 nucleotides match TRBD1. V trimming: 3 bases; J trimming: 5 bases; junction bases outside the gene matches: 10. Germline V gene sequence: CDR1 LNHNV, CDR2 YYDKDF (reference sequence). The CDR3 spans 16 residues. The CDR3 sequence: CATSREGTGLWETQYF. CDR3 nucleotides: TGTGCCACCAGCAGGGAGGGGACAGGGTTATGGGAGACCCAGTACTTC.

The chain carries TRBV6-1 and TRBJ2-7, with D unresolved. The germline V and J ends were trimmed by 2 bases and 2 bases, with 4 bases remaining between them. There are 12 residues in the CDR3. In germline, CDR1 is MNHNS, CDR2 SASEGT. In nucleotides, the CDR3 is TGTGCCAGCAGTGAACAGACCTACGAGCAGTACTTC. Translating gives CASSEQTYEQYF.

This rearrangement joins TRBV12-3 or TRBV12-4 to TRBJ1-5; D unresolved. Trimming pared 6 bases from V and 5 bases from J, leaving 8 bases between. The CDR3 loop spans 12 amino acids. The CDR3 DNA follows: TGTGCCAGCAGGCTGAGAGATCAGCCCCAGCATTTT. This gives the protein CASRLRDQPQHF.

This chain links TRBV7-8 with TRBJ1-1; 7 bases align to TRBD1. J lost 5 bases, V lost 1 base, and 1 base had no gene match. CDR1 and CDR2 from the germline V gene are SGHVS and FQNEAQ. The CDR3 runs 13 residues. The chain's CDR3 is CASSLVRGTEAFF. CDR3 sequence (DNA): TGTGCCAGCAGCTTAGTCAGGGGGACTGAAGCTTTCTTT.

V usage is TRBV11-2 and J usage is TRBJ2-1; 8 positions agree with TRBD2. Unmatched junction bases numbered 22, after V lost 3 bases and J lost 9 bases. Per germline, CDR1 SGHAT and CDR2 FQNNGV. This CDR3 has 19 amino acids. The CDR3 nucleotides read TGTGCCAGCAGCTTGCAGCACCCAGTTAGCGGGACCCCCGAGAGTGAGCAGTTCTTC. This encodes CASSLQHPVSGTPESEQFF.